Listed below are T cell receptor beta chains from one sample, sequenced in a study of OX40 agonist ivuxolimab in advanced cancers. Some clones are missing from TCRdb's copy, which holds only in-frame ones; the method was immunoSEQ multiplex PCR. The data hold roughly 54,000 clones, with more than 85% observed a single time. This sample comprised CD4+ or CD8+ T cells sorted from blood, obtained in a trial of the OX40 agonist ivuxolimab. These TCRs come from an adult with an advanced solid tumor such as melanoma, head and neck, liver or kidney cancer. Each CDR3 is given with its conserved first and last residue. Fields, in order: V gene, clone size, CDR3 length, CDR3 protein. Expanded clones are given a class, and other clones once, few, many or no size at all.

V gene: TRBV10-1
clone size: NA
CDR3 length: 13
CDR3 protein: CASSSTSTDTQYF

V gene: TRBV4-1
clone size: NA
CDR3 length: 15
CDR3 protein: CASRELFSGANVLTF

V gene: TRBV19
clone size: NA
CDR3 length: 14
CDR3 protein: CASIGGSSGNTIYF

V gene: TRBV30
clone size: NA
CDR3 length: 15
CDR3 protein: CAWSSSEGGYNEQFF

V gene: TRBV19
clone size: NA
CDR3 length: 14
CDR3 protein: CASSISTRLGGYTF

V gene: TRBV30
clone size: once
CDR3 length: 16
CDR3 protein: CAWSFRDRGSNQPQHF

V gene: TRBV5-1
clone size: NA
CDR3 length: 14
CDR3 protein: CASSLGGRVDIQYF

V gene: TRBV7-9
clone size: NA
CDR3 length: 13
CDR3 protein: CASSETGTYGYTF

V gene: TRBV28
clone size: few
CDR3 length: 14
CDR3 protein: CASSSTAGYNEQFF

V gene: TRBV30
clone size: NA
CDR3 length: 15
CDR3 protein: CAWSVPGTGGVGYTF

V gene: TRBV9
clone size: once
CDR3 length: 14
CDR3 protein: CASSDGGDIVTQYF

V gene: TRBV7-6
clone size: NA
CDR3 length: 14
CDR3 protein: CASSLEQMNTEAFF

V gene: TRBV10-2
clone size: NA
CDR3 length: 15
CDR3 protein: CASTQGSSAGEKLFF

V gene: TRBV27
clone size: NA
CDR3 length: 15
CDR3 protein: CASRLGQVLNEKLFF

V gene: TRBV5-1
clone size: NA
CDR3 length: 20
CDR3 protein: CASSFSLSGRGGRSSYEQYF

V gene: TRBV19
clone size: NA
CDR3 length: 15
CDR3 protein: CASSLQGYVTGELFF

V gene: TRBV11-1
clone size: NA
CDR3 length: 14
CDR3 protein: CASSLVATYNEQFF

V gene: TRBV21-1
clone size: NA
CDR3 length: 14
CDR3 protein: CASSKWTVYNEQFF

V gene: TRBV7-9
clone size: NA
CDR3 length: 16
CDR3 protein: CASSLESRQGNSPLHF

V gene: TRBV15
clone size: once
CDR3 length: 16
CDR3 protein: CATSREPQGGRETQYF

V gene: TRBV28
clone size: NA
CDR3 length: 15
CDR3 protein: CASSSGEAGGYEQYF

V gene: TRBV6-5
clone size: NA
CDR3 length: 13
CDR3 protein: CASNDRDGDTQYF

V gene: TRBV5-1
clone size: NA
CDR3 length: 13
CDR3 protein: CASSVEWNTEAFF

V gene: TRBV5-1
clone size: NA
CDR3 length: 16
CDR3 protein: CASSLAGGPGTDTQYF

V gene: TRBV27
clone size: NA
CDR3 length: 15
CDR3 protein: CASSLYRGAGGELFF

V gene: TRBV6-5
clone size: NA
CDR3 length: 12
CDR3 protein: CASSYYTGELFF

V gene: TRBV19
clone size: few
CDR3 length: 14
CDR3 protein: CASSIRGSNQPQHF

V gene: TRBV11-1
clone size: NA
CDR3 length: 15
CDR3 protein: CASSLGRSYNSPLHF

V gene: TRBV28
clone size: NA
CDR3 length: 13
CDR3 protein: CASSSGGGNEQFF

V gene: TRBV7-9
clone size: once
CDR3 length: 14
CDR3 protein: CASSSTDNTDTQYF

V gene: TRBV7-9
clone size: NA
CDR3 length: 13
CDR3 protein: CASSLGLSGELFF

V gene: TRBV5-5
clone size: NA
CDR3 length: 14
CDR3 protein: CASSIAGGAYEQYF

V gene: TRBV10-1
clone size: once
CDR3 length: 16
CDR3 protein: CASSEKAGGPGNEQFF